Following are 32 T cell receptor beta chains from one sample sequenced in a study of T cells after yellow fever vaccination. TCRdb re-derived calls from the 5' RACE reads in MiXCR, one entry per CDR3 protein. The sample carries under 150,000 distinct CDR3 sequences, roughly 8% recorded once. The sample here was CD4+ T cells sorted from PBMCs, taken 5 days after the yellow fever booster vaccination. The source of these receptors is a man aged 30-40 years who received the YFV17D yellow fever vaccine.

This clonotype was seen ten or more times. The V call is TRBV12-3 or TRBV12-4, the J call TRBJ2-3, with no clear D. Trimming removed 3 bases at V and 2 bases at J, with 9 bases between. This CDR3 spans 14 amino acids. The CDR3: CASSFPSATDTQYF. CDR3 coding DNA: TGTGCCAGCAGTTTCCCCAGCGCCACAGATACGCAGTATTTT.

This clonotype was observed at least ten times. The chain carries TRBV6-5 and TRBJ2-7; D is perhaps TRBD1 (5 bases). The CDR3 spans 15 residues. Trimming left V 0 bases short and J 2 bases short, with 11 bases between. The germline gives CDR1 MNHEY, CDR2 SVGAGI. CDR3 coding DNA: TGTGCCAGCAGTTACTCGGGAACAGGACCCTACGAGCAGTACTTC. This encodes CASSYSGTGPYEQYF.

This clonotype has at least ten counts. The rearrangement links TRBV6-1 to TRBJ2-5; TRBD2 might be the D (6 bases). The CDR3 consists of 13 residues. With 8 bases removed from V and 7 bases from J, the gap between germline ends came to 17 bases. CDR1 and CDR2 (germline): MNHNS, SASEGT. The CDR3 DNA reads TGTGCCAGCGAAAGGATGATGGGGGGGACCCAGTACTTC. Amino acid sequence: CASERMMGGTQYF.

The table lists this clonotype with many counts. V gene TRBV5-5 combines with J gene TRBJ1-1; D ambiguous. V shed 0 bases and J shed 2 bases, with 8 bases lying between them. Germline loops: CDR1 SGHKS, CDR2 YYEKEE (reference sequence). The CDR3 covers 14 residues. The CDR3 DNA follows: TGTGCCAGCAGCTTGGTGAAAACTAACACTGAAGCTTTCTTT. It specifies CASSLVKTNTEAFF.

The genes are TRBV5-5 and TRBJ2-5; D not resolved. CDR3 length: 13 amino acids. The V end was cut by 2 bases, the J end by 5 bases, with 10 bases between. CDR1 SGHKS and CDR2 YYEKEE come from the germline V gene (reference sequence). The CDR3 DNA reads TGTGCCAGCAGCTTATACGGCGAGGAGACCCAGTACTTC. Translation: CASSLYGEETQYF.

The gene calls are TRBV19 and TRBJ1-5; a weak D match, TRBD1 (5 bases). The germline V gene has CDR1 LNHDA and CDR2 SQIVND (reference sequence). The CDR3 has 14 amino acids. Trimming stripped 3 bases from V and 6 bases from J, with 12 bases between. The CDR3 bases are TGTGCCAGTAGTATGGGCAGGGATGGTCAGCCCCAGCATTTT. It codes for CASSMGRDGQPQHF.

The table lists this clonotype with many counts. The V gene is TRBV20-1, the J gene TRBJ2-6; D is unresolved. CDR3 length: 13 residues. The V gene's germline CDR1 is DFQATT and CDR2 SNEGSKA (reference sequence). Trimming removed 1 base at V and 7 bases at J, with 8 bases between. DNA for the CDR3: TGCAGTGCTAGAGTTTCGGTAGCCAACGTCCTGACTTTC. Translating gives CSARVSVANVLTF.

This clonotype was seen repeatedly, ten times or more. This sequence joins TRBV7-2 and TRBJ2-7; D perhaps matches TRBD1 (6 bases). The CDR3 length is 14 residues. CDR1 is SGHTA and CDR2 is FQGNSA in the germline V gene. The ends were cut back, 1 base at V and 0 bases at J, with 7 bases in the middle. The CDR3 region is CASSLGDISYEQYF. CDR3 bases: TGTGCCAGCAGCTTAGGGGACATCTCCTACGAGCAGTACTTC.

This clonotype has ten or more counts. V gene TRBV7-2 combines with J gene TRBJ2-1; D is uncertain. The germline V and J ends were trimmed by 4 bases and 7 bases, with 5 bases remaining between them. This CDR3 has 11 residues. From germline, CDR1 is SGHTA and CDR2 FQGNSA. CDR3 in amino acids: CASSSFNEQFF. The CDR3 DNA reads as TGTGCCAGCAGCTCCTTTAATGAGCAGTTCTTC.

This clonotype was seen ten or more times. The chain recombines TRBV7-6 with TRBJ2-1; D uncertain. V lost 4 bases and J lost 10, with 14 bases in between. This CDR3 has 13 amino acids. Germline CDR1 and CDR2: SGHVS and FNYEAQ. DNA for the CDR3: TGTGCCAGCAGCTCCCCGGGCCTACCAGAGCAGTTCTTC. This codes for CASSSPGLPEQFF.

The sample holds many counts of this clonotype. The chain couples TRBV7-9 to TRBJ2-5; a possible D gene is TRBD1 (6 bases). The ends were cut back, 4 bases at V and 5 bases at J, with 14 bases in the middle. Per the germline V gene, CDR1 is SEHNR and CDR2 is FQNEAQ (reference sequence). The CDR3 runs to 14 residues. Here the CDR3 DNA reads TGTGCCAGCAGCTCGTACAGGGCGGACGAGACCCAGTACTTC. Its protein product is CASSSYRADETQYF.

This clonotype was seen at least ten times. The V gene is TRBV4-1, the J gene TRBJ2-1; 10 bases map to TRBD2. CDR1 and CDR2 (germline): MGHRA, YSYEKL. V lost 3 bases and J lost 2; bases outside the gene matches: 4. This CDR3 contains 16 residues. CDR3 nucleotides: TGCGCCAGCAGCCAGGGTAGCGGGAGGACCTACAATGAGCAGTTCTTC. It is translated as CASSQGSGRTYNEQFF.

This clonotype was seen ten or more times. V gene TRBV20-1 combines with J gene TRBJ2-1; TRBD2 matches at 7 bases. This CDR3 region has 14 residues. The trim removed 6 bases at V and 1 base at J, leaving 6 bases unmatched. CDR1 is DFQATT, CDR2 SNEGSKA, per germline (reference sequence). CDR3 protein: CSAGRGPSYNEQFF. CDR3 DNA: TGCAGTGCGGGGAGGGGACCTTCCTACAATGAGCAGTTCTTC.

This clonotype was detected many times. The rearrangement joins TRBV7-2 to TRBJ2-1, with 8 bases matching TRBD2. Germline V gives CDR1 SGHTA, CDR2 FQGNSA. This CDR3 comprises 18 residues. J gave up 4 bases and V 0 bases, and 11 bases lay outside the gene matches. The CDR3 protein is CASSLAPLAAGGYNEQFF. Here the CDR3 DNA reads TGTGCCAGCAGCTTAGCCCCCCTAGCGGCGGGAGGTTACAATGAGCAGTTCTTC.

Concerning this clonotype: A much larger clone sits a single nucleotide away, making a read error possible. The genes are TRBV15 and TRBJ2-2; D is unclear. CDR1 is LNHNV and CDR2 is YYDKDF in the germline V gene (reference sequence). There are 13 residues in the CDR3. V was shortened by 1 base and J by 9 bases, with 9 bases between the two germline ends. CDR3 sequence: CATSRGEPWELFF. CDR3 DNA: TGTGCCACCAGCAGAGGGGAACCCTGGGAGCTGTTTTTT.

This clonotype came up many times. The V and J genes are TRBV12-3 or TRBV12-4 and TRBJ2-7; D may be TRBD1 or TRBD2 (5 bases each). Trimming cost V 6 bases and J 3 bases, with 15 bases left between them. The CDR3 is made up of 14 amino acids. CDR3 region: CASRPSGRNYEQYF. Written as DNA, the CDR3 is TGTGCCAGCAGGCCTTCGGGACGCAACTACGAGCAGTACTTC.

Ten or more counts support this clonotype. The genes are TRBV6-2 or TRBV6-3 and TRBJ2-1, with D tentatively TRBD2 (5 bases). V was shortened by 6 bases and J by 15 bases, with 15 bases between the two germline ends. This CDR3 is 11 amino acids long. Per the germline V gene, CDR1 is MNHEY and CDR2 is SVGEGT. This chain's CDR3 is CASSNLYRGFF. In nucleotides, the CDR3 is TGTGCCAGCAGCAATCTGTATCGGGGGTTCTTC.

This clonotype was found many times. The V gene is TRBV29-1, the J gene TRBJ2-3; D gene unclear. Germline assignment: CDR1 SQVTM and CDR2 ANQGSEA. V was shortened by 6 bases and J by 9 bases, with 13 bases between the two germline ends. The CDR3 contains 11 residues. The chain's CDR3 is CSVQDGHTQYF. The CDR3, as DNA: TGCAGCGTGCAGGACGGCCACACGCAGTATTTT.

This clonotype was counted ten times or more. The chain employs TRBV5-1 and TRBJ1-1; D is perhaps TRBD1 (5 bases). The CDR3 is 14 residues long. V shed 0 bases and J shed 1 base, with 7 bases lying between them. Germline CDR1 and CDR2: SGHRS and YFSETQ. CDR3 sequence (DNA): TGCGCCAGCAGCTTGGCCGGACAGAACACTGAAGCTTTCTTT. As protein: CASSLAGQNTEAFF.

This clonotype was recorded at least ten times. This chain connects TRBV7-9 to TRBJ1-3, with D perhaps TRBD1 (6 bases). The CDR3 sequence is 13 residues long. The germline V gene encodes CDR1 SEHNR and CDR2 FQNEAQ (reference sequence). V was cut by 3 bases and J by 5 bases, with 8 bases left in between. Here the CDR3 reads CASSFTGRNTIYF. The CDR3 DNA follows: TGTGCCAGCAGCTTTACAGGGAGAAACACCATATATTTT.

This chain uses TRBV7-2 with TRBJ2-5; 8 positions agree with TRBD1. Germline V gene lookup returns CDR1 SGHTA and CDR2 FQGNSA. Germline trimming cut 3 bases from V and 5 bases from J; bases unmatched to any gene: 5. There are 14 residues in the CDR3. Written as DNA, the CDR3 is TGTGCCAGCAGCTTTCAGGGGGCGCAGGAGACCCAGTACTTC. Its protein product is CASSFQGAQETQYF.

This clonotype showed up many times. CDR3 residues: CASSSGTSPQETQYF. The CDR3 nucleotides read TGTGCCAGCAGCTCCGGGACATCGCCACAAGAGACCCAGTACTTC. The chain recombines TRBV7-7 with TRBJ2-5; the D gene is possibly TRBD1 (6 bases). Trimming removed 4 bases at V and 2 bases at J, with 14 bases between. This CDR3 has 15 residues. Germline V gene lookup returns CDR1 SSHAT and CDR2 FNYEAQ (reference sequence).

This clonotype was seen ten or more times. Mismatch with germline at one junction end may stem from a read error. The V gene is TRBV5-1, the J gene TRBJ2-3, with D possibly called TRBD1 or TRBD2 (5 bases each). Germline V gives CDR1 SGHRS, CDR2 YFSETQ. The CDR3 runs 13 residues. In DNA form, the CDR3 reads TGTGCCAGCAGTTTGGGGGGCACAGATACGCAGTATTTT. This sequence encodes CASSLGGTDTQYF.

This clonotype was seen once. It may be a read error: a sequence one base away is much more abundant. The chain employs TRBV5-6 and TRBJ2-2, with D possibly called TRBD1 or TRBD2 (6 bases each). V lost 1 base and J lost 3, with 19 bases in between. The CDR3 contains 18 residues. The germline gives CDR1 SGHDT, CDR2 YYEEEE. For the CDR3, the DNA is TGTGCCAGCAGCTTGAAGACTAGGGGGATAGGGTACACCGGGGAGCTGTTTTTT. As protein: CASSLKTRGIGYTGELFF. The full variable domain, its missing parts supplied by reference TRBV5-6 and TRBJ2-2, is DAGVTQSPTHLIKTRGQQVTLRCSPKSGHDTVSWYQQALGQGPQFIFQYYEEEERQRGNFPDRFSGHQFPNYSSELNVNALLLGDSALYLCASSLKTRGIGYTGELFFGEGSRLTVL.

This clonotype came up many times. The chain uses TRBV19 and TRBJ2-7, with D perhaps given as TRBD1 or TRBD2 (5 bases each). The length of the CDR3 is 15 residues. Germline V lookup: CDR1 LNHDA, CDR2 SQIVND (reference sequence). Trimming removed 0 bases from V and 5 bases from J, with 14 bases in between. The CDR3 bases are TGTGCCAGTAGTATAGAGGGGGAGACAGCCAACGAGCAGTACTTC. Protein: CASSIEGETANEQYF.

This clonotype was seen ten or more times. The V call is TRBV6-1, the J call TRBJ1-3, with D perhaps TRBD1 (5 bases). With 4 bases removed from V and 3 bases from J, the gap between germline ends came to 13 bases. Germline lookup yields CDR1 MNHNS and CDR2 SASEGT. This CDR3 is built from 15 residues. CDR3 nucleotides: TGTGCCAGCAGTGCCGGAGGGGTGGTTGGAAACACCATATATTTT. This sequence encodes CASSAGGVVGNTIYF.

At least ten counts were recorded for this clonotype. The chain is built from TRBV28 and TRBJ1-6; maybe TRBD1 (6 bases). V was pared by 2 bases and J by 8 bases, with 10 bases between. The CDR3 totals 14 residues. Germline V gives CDR1 MDHEN, CDR2 SYDVKM. CDR3 residues: CASSLDGGDSPLHF. The CDR3, as DNA: TGTGCCAGCAGTTTAGACGGGGGCGATTCACCCCTCCACTTT. The variable domain in full, with the rest retrieved from reference TRBV28 and TRBJ1-6, is DVKVTQSSRYLVKRTGEKVFLECVQDMDHENMFWYRQDPGLGLRLIYFSYDVKMKEKGDIPEGYSVSREKKERFSLILESASTNQTSMYLCASSLDGGDSPLHFGNGTRLTVT.

This clonotype was seen at least ten times. The chain couples TRBV18 to TRBJ2-7; D is unresolved. The V gene lost 4 bases and the J gene lost 6 bases, with 7 bases spanning the gap. The CDR3 is 11 residues long. CDR1 is KGHSH, CDR2 LQKENI, per germline. The DNA of the CDR3 is TGTGCCAGCTCACTCGATCTCGAGCAGTACTTC. Protein product: CASSLDLEQYF.

The rearrangement links TRBV7-2 to TRBJ2-5, with a weak D call TRBD2 (5 bases). From germline, CDR1 is SGHTA and CDR2 FQGNSA. The CDR3 is 13 amino acids. V lost 4 bases to trimming and J lost 5 bases, with 11 bases between them. The CDR3 DNA reads TGTGCCAGCAGCTCAACTAGGGAGGAGACCCAGTACTTC. The encoded protein is CASSSTREETQYF.

In this sample, this clonotype turned up many times. CDR3 protein: CASSQDPGITDTQYF. CDR3 coding DNA: TGCGCCAGCAGCCAAGATCCTGGCATCACAGATACGCAGTATTTT. This chain links TRBV4-3 with TRBJ2-3; D not resolved. CDR1 LGHNA and CDR2 YSLEER come from the germline V gene. V was shortened by 0 bases and J by 2 bases, with 9 bases between the two germline ends. This CDR3 is 15 amino acids long.

There are many counts of this clonotype. The chain joins TRBV5-1 to TRBJ2-5, with no clear D. Germline CDR1 is SGHRS and CDR2 is YFSETQ. The CDR3 extends over 13 amino acids. Trimming shortened V by 4 bases and J by 2 bases, and 9 bases separated the two germline ends. The CDR3 coding sequence is TGCGCCAGCAGCCTAACCCCTCAAGAGACCCAGTACTTC. This translates into CASSLTPQETQYF.

This clonotype has ten or more counts. J is TRBJ2-7 and V is TRBV2; D not resolved. Trimming removed 6 bases from V and 0 bases from J, with 12 bases in between. The CDR3 sequence is 14 residues long. CDR1 is SNHLY and CDR2 is FYNNEI in the germline V gene. The CDR3 protein is CASSRTDGSYEQYF. CDR3 nucleotide sequence: TGTGCCAGCAGCCGGACGGACGGCTCCTACGAGCAGTACTTC.